This T cell receptor beta chain derives from a study of T cell repertoires in cytomegalovirus infection (dated by TCRdb to the late 2010s). Some background on the complete study: Because public TCR beta signatures pointed to carriage of CMV infection together with the matching HLA type, the HLA type of each donor mattered for the analysis. Broad study findings and their caveats: In both this cohort and an independent cohort of several hundred donors, the cumulative frequency of public TCR beta family members distinguished carriers of CMV infection plus the relevant HLA type. The ex vivo response was dominated by HLA-C-restricted CMV-specific TCR beta clonotypes, and the single most frequent clonotype in two of eight donors was supplied by these HLA-C-restricted clonotypes.

TCRdb lists the instrument as Illumina HiSeq 1500. Through fastp at Q25 and MiXCR, TCRdb rebuilt clones from the public reads, retaining in-frame beta chains. Identical CDR3 protein sequences are pooled into one entry, listed with their most common genes and DNA. A total of tens of thousands of distinct CDR3 sequences appear in this sample, 22% of them only once. In total, the top ten clones hold 79% of the sample. As for this clonotype: The antigen it binds to is not known. Base qualities are not at hand, and no much larger clone is one base apart.

From the cysteine through the phenylalanine, the CDR3 covers 13 amino acids. This entry keeps only the CDR3 DNA: 39 bases, framed from base 1. V and J lose 7 bases and 5 bases, and a span of 12 bases separates them. Reading the germline V gene gives CDR1 ENHRY and CDR2 SYGVKD. This TCR came from a human donor in good health (CMV status not recorded). Some clones in this sample may be carry-over from other donors' samples. This sequence uses TRBV10-3 and TRBJ1-5; the D gene is possibly TRBD1, with 6 bases matching. The sequencing input was PBMCs, sequenced either directly or after in vitro stimulation (not recorded which). The CDR3 reads as follows: CAITAGADQPQHF. The base sequence is TGTGCCATCACCGCGGGGGCCGATCAGCCCCAGCATTTT.